Described below is a single T cell receptor beta chain sequence and its context. The TCR beta CDR3 regions underwent amplification using RNA transcripts as the source. The primer set for the first-round RT-PCR of the TCR CDR3 was HTBI. TCRdb called the multiplex PCR reads again in MiXCR, with one record for every CDR3 protein. The sample has about 98,000 distinct CDR3 sequences, 35% to 45% seen once. This specimen belongs to a study of T cells in Graves' hyperthyroidism and ophthalmopathy. What was sequenced was peripheral blood or thyroid tissue (not recorded which). The sequence derives from a woman aged 25 to 39 with Graves' hyperthyroidism.

The CDR3 coding sequence is TGTGCCAGCAGTCCTGCCGGGACAGGGTTTGAGCCCCAGCATTTT. Its translation: CASSPAGTGFEPQHF. The rearrangement joins TRBV27 to TRBJ1-5; 9 bases are shared with TRBD1. The CDR3 consists of 15 residues. Germline V CDR1 and CDR2: MNHEY, SMNVEV (reference sequence). Trimming removed 5 bases from V and 8 bases from J; junction bases left unmatched: 10.